The rows below give T cell receptor beta chains drawn from one sample of a study of immune heterogeneity within non-small cell lung tumors. Each CDR3 protein is one row after TCRdb ran MiXCR on the multiplex PCR reads. The sample shows a few thousand distinct CDR3 sequences, about 23% of them seen only once. Sequencing was performed on lung tumor tissue. Receptors were obtained from a man aged 55 to 70 with non-small cell lung cancer. CDR3s leave out the opening cysteine and the closing phenylalanine or tryptophan. Each record gives: clone size, J gene, V gene, CDR3 protein. Expanded clones are given a class, and other clones once, few, many or no size at all.

clone size: few
J gene: TRBJ2-2
V gene: TRBV6-1
CDR3 protein: ASSEAPSSNTGELF

clone size: medium-sized
J gene: TRBJ2-7
V gene: TRBV14
CDR3 protein: ASSHRSHLAYEQY

clone size: medium-sized
J gene: TRBJ2-6
V gene: TRBV6-2/TRBV6-3
CDR3 protein: ASSYLESGANVLT

clone size: medium-sized
J gene: TRBJ1-4
V gene: TRBV28
CDR3 protein: ASSPTWGEKLF

clone size: medium-sized
J gene: TRBJ2-2
V gene: TRBV19
CDR3 protein: ASRGLAGGIGELF

clone size: few
J gene: TRBJ2-5
V gene: TRBV5-1
CDR3 protein: ASSFGLVGIKETQY

clone size: few
J gene: TRBJ2-7
V gene: TRBV3-1
CDR3 protein: ASSPGQASIKQY

clone size: medium-sized
J gene: TRBJ1-1
V gene: TRBV20-1
CDR3 protein: SASPGIGDTEAF

clone size: NA
J gene: TRBJ2-7
V gene: TRBV6-6
CDR3 protein: ASSYGGGSYEQY

clone size: NA
J gene: TRBJ1-5
V gene: TRBV20-1
CDR3 protein: SARGDEGWPQH

clone size: NA
J gene: TRBJ1-3
V gene: TRBV9
CDR3 protein: ASSVDLGSGNTIY

clone size: few
J gene: TRBJ1-5
V gene: TRBV7-8
CDR3 protein: ASSRGQGSNQPQH

clone size: few
J gene: TRBJ2-1
V gene: TRBV28
CDR3 protein: ASRDTSSYNEQF

clone size: few
J gene: TRBJ2-5
V gene: TRBV13
CDR3 protein: ASSLYSGGETQY

clone size: NA
J gene: TRBJ2-2
V gene: TRBV12-3/TRBV12-4
CDR3 protein: ASNYLAGGPTGEVF

clone size: NA
J gene: TRBJ1-1
V gene: TRBV7-4
CDR3 protein: ASSLKFRCENTEAF

clone size: NA
J gene: TRBJ2-7
V gene: TRBV7-2
CDR3 protein: ASSSGTVLGYEQY

clone size: NA
J gene: TRBJ1-2
V gene: TRBV6-1
CDR3 protein: ASRPVANYGYT

clone size: medium-sized
J gene: TRBJ2-7
V gene: TRBV12-3/TRBV12-4
CDR3 protein: ASSLGNLSEQY

clone size: few
J gene: TRBJ2-5
V gene: TRBV24-1
CDR3 protein: ATSDLGEPWGTQY